This T cell receptor (beta chain) was recovered during a study of OX40 agonist ivuxolimab in advanced cancers. On this clone itself: Its specificity is not known.

The data were produced by immunoSEQ multiplex PCR, yet TCRdb's version contains in-frame clones alone and is incomplete. This table holds some 50,000 clones, 75% to 90% found once. General study results and limits: Among the lowest peripheral clonal expansion occurred in 0.1-3.0 mg/kg partial responders.

Per the germline V gene, CDR1 is MGHRA and CDR2 is YSYEKL. Trimming left V 1 base short and J 3 bases short, with 19 bases between. The CDR3 spans 18 residues. This chain joins TRBV4-1 and TRBJ1-5; a weak D match, TRBD1 (6 bases). This material consisted of CD4+ or CD8+ T cells sorted from blood, taken in a trial of the OX40 agonist ivuxolimab. This TCR was sampled from an adult with an advanced solid tumor such as melanoma, head and neck, liver or kidney cancer. In DNA form, the CDR3 reads TGCGCCAGCAGCCAAGGTTTCCGGGGGCCCATTTTCAATCAGCCCCAGCATTTT. It codes for CASSQGFRGPIFNQPQHF.